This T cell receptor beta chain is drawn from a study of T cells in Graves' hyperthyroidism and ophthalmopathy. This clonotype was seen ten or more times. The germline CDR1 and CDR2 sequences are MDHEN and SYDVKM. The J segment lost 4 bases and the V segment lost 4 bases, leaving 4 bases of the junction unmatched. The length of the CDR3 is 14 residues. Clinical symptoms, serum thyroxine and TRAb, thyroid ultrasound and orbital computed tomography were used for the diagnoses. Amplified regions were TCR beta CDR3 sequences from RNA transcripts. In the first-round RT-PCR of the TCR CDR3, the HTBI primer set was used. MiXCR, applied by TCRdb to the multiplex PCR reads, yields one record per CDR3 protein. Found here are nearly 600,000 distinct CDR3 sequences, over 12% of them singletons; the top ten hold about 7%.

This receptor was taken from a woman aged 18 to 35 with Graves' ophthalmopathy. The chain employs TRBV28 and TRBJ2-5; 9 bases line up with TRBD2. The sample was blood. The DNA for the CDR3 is TGTGCCAGCAGTTCGGGAGCGGGGGGAGAGACCCAGTACTTC. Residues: CASSSGAGGETQYF.